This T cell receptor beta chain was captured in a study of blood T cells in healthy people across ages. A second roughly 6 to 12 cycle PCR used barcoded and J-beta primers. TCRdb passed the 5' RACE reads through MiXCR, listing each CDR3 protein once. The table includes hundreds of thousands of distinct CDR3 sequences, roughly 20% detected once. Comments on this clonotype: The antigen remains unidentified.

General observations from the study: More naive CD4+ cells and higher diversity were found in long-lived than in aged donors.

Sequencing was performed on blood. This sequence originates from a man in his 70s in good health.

CDR3 DNA sequence: TGTGCCAGTAGTAGAACCAGGGACAGTTCCTACGAGCAGTACTTC. Its protein product is CASSRTRDSSYEQYF. The J gene is TRBJ2-7, the V gene TRBV19; 7 nucleotides align to TRBD1. Germline V gives CDR1 LNHDA, CDR2 SQIVND (reference sequence). The V and J ends lost 4 bases and 1 base, in that order; junction bases with no gene match: 7. CDR3 length: 15 amino acids.